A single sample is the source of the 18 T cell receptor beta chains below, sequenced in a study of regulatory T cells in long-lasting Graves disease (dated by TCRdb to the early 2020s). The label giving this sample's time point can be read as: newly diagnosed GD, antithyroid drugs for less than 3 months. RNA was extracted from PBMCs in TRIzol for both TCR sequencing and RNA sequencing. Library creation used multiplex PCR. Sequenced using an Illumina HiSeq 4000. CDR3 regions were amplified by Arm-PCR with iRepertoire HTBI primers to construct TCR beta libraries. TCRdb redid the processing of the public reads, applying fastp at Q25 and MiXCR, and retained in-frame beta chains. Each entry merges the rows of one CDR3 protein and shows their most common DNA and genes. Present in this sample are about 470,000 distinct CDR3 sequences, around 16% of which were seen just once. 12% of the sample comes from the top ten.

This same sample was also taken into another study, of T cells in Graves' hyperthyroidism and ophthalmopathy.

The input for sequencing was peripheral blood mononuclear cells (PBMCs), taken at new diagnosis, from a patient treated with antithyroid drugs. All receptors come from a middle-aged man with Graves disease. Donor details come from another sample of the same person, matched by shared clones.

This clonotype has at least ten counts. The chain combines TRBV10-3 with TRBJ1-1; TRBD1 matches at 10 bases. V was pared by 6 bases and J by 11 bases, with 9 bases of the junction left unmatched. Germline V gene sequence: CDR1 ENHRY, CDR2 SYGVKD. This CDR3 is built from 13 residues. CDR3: CAISKDRGGNAFF. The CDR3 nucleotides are TGTGCCATCAGCAAGGACAGGGGGGGCAACGCTTTCTTT.

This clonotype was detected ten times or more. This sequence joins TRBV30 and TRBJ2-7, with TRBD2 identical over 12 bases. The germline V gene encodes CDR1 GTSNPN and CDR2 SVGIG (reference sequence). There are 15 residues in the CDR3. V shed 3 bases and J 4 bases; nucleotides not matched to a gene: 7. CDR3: CAWRKTSGSLYEQYF. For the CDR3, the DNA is TGTGCCTGGAGAAAGACTAGCGGGAGTCTATACGAGCAGTACTTC.

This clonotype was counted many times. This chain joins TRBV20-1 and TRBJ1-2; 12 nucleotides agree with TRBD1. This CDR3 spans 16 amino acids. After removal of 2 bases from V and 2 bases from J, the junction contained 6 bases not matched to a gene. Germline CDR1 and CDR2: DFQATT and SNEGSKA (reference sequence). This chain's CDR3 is CSARNTGTGGNYGYTF. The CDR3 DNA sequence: TGCAGTGCTAGAAATACCGGGACAGGGGGCAACTATGGCTACACCTTC.

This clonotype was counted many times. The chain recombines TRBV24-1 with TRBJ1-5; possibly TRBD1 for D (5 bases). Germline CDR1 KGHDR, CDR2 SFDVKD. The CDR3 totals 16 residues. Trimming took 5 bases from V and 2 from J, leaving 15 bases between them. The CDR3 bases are TGTGCCACCAGTGGCGGGACTTCCTCAGGCAATCAGCCCCAGCATTTT. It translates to CATSGGTSSGNQPQHF.

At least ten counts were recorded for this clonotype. The CDR3 region has the DNA TGTGCCAGCAGTTTCTGGGTAGCGGGAGGTGGTGAGCAGTTCTTC. Translated: CASSFWVAGGGEQFF. The chain carries TRBV28 and TRBJ2-1; the match to TRBD2 covers 10 bases. V dropped 3 bases and J dropped 9; count of bases not matched to a gene: 8. CDR3 length equals 15 residues. Germline assignment: CDR1 MDHEN and CDR2 SYDVKM.

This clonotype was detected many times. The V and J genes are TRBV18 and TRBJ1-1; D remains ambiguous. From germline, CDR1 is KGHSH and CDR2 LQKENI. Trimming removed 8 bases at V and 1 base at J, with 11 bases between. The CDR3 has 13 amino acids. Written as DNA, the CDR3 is TGTGCCAGCCGACGTGACGGGAACACTGAAGCTTTCTTT. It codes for CASRRDGNTEAFF.

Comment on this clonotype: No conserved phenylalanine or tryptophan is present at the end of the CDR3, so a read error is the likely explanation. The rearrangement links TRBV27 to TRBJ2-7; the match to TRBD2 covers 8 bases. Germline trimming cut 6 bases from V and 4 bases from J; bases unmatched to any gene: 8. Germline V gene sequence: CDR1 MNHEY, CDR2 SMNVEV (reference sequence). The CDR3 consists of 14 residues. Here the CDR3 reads CASSDTGLGYEQYL. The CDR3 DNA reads TGTGCCAGCAGCGATACGGGACTAGGTTACGAGCAGTACCTC.

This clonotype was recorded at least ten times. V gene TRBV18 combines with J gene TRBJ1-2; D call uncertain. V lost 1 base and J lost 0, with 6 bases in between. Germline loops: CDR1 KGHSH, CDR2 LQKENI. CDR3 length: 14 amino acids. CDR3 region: CASSPRNTNYGYTF. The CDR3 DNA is TGTGCCAGCTCACCACGGAACACTAACTATGGCTACACCTTC. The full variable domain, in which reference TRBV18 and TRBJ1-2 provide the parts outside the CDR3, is NAGVMQNPRHLVRRRGQEARLRCSPMKGHSHVYWYRQLPEEGLKFMVYLQKENIIDESGMPKERFSAEFPKEGPSILRIQQVVRGDSAAYFCASSPRNTNYGYTFGSGTRLTVV.

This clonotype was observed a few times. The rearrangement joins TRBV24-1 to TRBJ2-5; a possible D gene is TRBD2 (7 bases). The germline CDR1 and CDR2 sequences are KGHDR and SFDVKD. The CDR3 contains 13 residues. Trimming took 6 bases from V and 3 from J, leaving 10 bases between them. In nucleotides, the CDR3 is TGTGCCACCAGTAGGGGGGGAGAAGAGACCCAGTACTTC. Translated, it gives CATSRGGEETQYF.

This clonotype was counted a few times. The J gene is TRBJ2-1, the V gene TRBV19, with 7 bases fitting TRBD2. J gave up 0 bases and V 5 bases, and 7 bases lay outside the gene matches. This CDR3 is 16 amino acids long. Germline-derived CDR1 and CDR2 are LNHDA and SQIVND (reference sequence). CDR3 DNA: TGTGCCAGTAGTGGTTGGCGGGGGAGCTCCTACAATGAGCAGTTCTTC. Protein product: CASSGWRGSSYNEQFF. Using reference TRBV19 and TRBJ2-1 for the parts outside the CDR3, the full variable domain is DGGITQSPKYLFRKEGQNVTLSCEQNLNHDAMYWYRQDPGQGLRLIYYSQIVNDFQKGDIAEGYSVSREKKESFPLTVTSAQKNPTAFYLCASSGWRGSSYNEQFFGPGTRLTVL.

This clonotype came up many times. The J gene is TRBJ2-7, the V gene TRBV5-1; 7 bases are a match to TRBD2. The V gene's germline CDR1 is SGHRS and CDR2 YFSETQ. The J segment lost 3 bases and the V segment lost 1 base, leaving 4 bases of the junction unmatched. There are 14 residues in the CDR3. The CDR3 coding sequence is TGCGCCAGCAGCTTGCTACTAGCGAACTACGAGCAGTACTTC. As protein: CASSLLLANYEQYF.

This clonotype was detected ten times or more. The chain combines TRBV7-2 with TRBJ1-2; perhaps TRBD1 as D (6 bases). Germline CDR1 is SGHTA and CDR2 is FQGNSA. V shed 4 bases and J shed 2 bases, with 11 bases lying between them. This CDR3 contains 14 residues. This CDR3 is CASSSRGQNYGYTF. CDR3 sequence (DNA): TGTGCCAGCAGCTCTAGGGGACAAAACTATGGCTACACCTTC.

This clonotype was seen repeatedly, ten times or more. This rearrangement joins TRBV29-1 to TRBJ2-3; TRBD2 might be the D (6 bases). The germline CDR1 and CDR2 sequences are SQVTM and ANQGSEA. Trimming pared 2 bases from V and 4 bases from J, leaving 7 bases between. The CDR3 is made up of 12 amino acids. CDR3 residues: CSVEREPDTQYF. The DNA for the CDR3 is TGCAGCGTTGAACGGGAGCCAGATACGCAGTATTTT.

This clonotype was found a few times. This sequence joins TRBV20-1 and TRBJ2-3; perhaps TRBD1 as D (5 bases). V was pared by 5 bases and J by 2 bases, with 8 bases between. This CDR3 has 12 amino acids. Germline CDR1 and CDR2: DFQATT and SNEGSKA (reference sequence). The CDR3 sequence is CSAYGATDTQYF. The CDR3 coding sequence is TGCAGTGCTTATGGGGCCACAGATACGCAGTATTTT.

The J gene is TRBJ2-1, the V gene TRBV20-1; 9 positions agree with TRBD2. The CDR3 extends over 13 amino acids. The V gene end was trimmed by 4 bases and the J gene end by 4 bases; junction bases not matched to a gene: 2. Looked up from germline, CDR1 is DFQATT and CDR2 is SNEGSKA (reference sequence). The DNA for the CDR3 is TGCAGTGCTAATCTAGCGGGGTACAATGAGCAGTTCTTC. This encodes CSANLAGYNEQFF.

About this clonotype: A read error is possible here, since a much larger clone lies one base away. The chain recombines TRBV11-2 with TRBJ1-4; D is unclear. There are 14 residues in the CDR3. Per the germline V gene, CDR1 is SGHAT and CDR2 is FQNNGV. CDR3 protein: CASGLVPGNEKLFF. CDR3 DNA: TGTGCCAGCGGCTTAGTGCCTGGGAATGAAAAACTGTTTTTT.

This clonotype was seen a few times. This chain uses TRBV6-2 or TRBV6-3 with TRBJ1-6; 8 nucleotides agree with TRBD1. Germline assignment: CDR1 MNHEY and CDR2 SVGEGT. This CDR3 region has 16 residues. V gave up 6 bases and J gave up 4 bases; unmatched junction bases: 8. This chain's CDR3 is CASSITWTGYNSPLHF. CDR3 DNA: TGTGCCAGCAGCATTACGTGGACAGGGTATAATTCACCCCTCCACTTT.

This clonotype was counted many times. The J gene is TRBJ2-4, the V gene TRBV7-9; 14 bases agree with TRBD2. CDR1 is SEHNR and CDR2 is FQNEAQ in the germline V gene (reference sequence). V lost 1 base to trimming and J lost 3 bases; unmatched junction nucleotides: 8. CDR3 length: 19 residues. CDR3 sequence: CASSLEGGLAGDNKNIQYF. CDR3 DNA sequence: TGTGCCAGCAGCTTAGAGGGGGGACTAGCGGGAGACAACAAAAACATTCAGTACTTC.